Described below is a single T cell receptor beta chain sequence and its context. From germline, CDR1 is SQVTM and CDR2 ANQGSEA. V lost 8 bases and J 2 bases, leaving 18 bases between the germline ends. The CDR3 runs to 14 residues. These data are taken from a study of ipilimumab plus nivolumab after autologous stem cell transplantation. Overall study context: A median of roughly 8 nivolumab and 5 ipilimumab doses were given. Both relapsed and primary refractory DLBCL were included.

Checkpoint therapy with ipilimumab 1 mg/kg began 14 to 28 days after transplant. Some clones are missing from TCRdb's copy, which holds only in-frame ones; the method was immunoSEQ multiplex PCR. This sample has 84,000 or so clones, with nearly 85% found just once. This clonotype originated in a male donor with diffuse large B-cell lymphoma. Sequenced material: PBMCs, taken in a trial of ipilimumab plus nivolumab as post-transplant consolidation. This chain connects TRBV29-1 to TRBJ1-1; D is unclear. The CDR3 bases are TGCAGCTCTCGCCCCCGGGAGATTAACACTGAAGCTTTCTTT. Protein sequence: CSSRPREINTEAFF.